This T cell receptor (beta chain) originates from a study of CD4+ T cells in melanoma. Regarding the study as a whole: A reported correlation linked neoantigen-specific CD4+ T cells to CD8+, macrophage and B cell function. Diverse differentiation states were reported for melanoma neoantigen-specific CD4+ T cells.

The table came from immunoSEQ multiplex PCR; TCRdb's copy has only in-frame clones and leaves some out. The data hold about 11,000 clones, with about 63% observed a single time. The CDR3 runs to 22 residues. CDR1 is PRHDT, CDR2 FYEKMQ, per germline (reference sequence). V lost 3 bases, J lost 5 bases, and 37 bases lay in between. On this clone: Its antigen remains unknown.

The chain employs TRBV13 and TRBJ1-1; no clear D. The TCR comes from a human donor with melanoma. The sample was cells from a culture (not recorded whether cultured in vitro). In nucleotides, the CDR3 is TGTGCCAGCAGCTTGTCCGTTGACTGGCCGGGGATGACTAACCGAGGGAATACTGAAGCTTTCTTT. It is translated as CASSLSVDWPGMTNRGNTEAFF.